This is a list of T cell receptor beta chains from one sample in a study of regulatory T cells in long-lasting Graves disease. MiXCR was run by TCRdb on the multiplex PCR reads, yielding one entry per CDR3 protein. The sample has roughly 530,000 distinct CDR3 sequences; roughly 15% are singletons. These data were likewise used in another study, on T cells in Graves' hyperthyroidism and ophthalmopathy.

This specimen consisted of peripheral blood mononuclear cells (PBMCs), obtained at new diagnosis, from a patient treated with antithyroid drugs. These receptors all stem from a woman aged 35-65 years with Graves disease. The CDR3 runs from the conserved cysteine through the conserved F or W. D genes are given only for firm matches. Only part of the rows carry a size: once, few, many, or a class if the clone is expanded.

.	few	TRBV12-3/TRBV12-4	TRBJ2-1	CASSLLAGLFDEQFF	TGTGCCAGCAGTTTATTGGCGGGACTGTTCGATGAGCAGTTCTTC
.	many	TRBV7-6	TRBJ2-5	CASSLMNSLQETQYF	TGTGCCAGCAGCTTAATGAACAGCCTCCAAGAGACCCAGTACTTC
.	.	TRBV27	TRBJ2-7	CASSLQGTLSYEQYF	TGTGCCAGCAGTTTACAGGGGACCCTATCCTACGAGCAGTACTTC
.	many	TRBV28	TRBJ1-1	CASRDYRMNTEAFF	TGTGCCAGCAGGGATTACAGAATGAACACTGAAGCTTTCTTT
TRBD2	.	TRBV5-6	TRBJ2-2	CASSLPGLAEYTGELFF	TGTGCCAGCAGCTTACCCGGACTAGCGGAGTACACCGGGGAGCTGTTTTTT
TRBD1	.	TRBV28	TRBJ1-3	CASSLIGTARNTIYF	TGTGCCAGCAGCCTCATTGGGACAGCCAGAAACACCATATATTTT
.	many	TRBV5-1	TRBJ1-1	CASSPDSEFSEAFF	TGCGCCAGCAGCCCAGACAGCGAATTTTCGGAAGCTTTCTTT
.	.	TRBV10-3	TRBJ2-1	CAIRENNEQFF	TGTGCCATCAGGGAAAACAATGAGCAGTTCTTC
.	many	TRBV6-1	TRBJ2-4	CASTPGDGAARNIQYF	TGTGCCAGCACCCCAGGGGATGGGGCGGCAAGAAACATTCAGTACTTC
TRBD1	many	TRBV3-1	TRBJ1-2	CASSPAGTDYGYTF	TGTGCCAGCAGCCCGGCTGGGACAGATTATGGCTACACCTTC
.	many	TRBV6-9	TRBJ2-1	CASSSEGQFYNEQFF	TGTGCCAGCAGTTCGGAGGGACAGTTCTACAATGAGCAGTTCTTC
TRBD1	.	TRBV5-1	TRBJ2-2	CASSLVPGQGRTGELVF	TGCGCCAGCAGCTTGGTTCCAGGACAGGGGAGAACCGGGGAGCTGGTTTTT
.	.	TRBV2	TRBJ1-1	CASKGSMNTEAFF	TGTGCCAGCAAGGGCTCCATGAACACTGAAGCTTTCTTT
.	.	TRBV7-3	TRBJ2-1	CASSDPQGYNEQFF	TGTGCCAGCAGCGACCCACAGGGTTACAATGAGCAGTTCTTC
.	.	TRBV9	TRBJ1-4	CASSGGGNEKLFF	TGTGCCAGCAGCGGAGGCGGGAATGAAAAACTGTTTTTT
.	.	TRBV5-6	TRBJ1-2	CASSLLWSKSYGYTF	TGTGCCAGCAGCCTGCTCTGGAGTAAGAGCTATGGCTACACCTTC
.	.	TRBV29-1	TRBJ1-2	CSVEDKGNGYGYTF	TGCAGCGTTGAAGATAAGGGGAACGGGTATGGCTACACCTTC
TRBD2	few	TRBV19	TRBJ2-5	CASKTSGAAGETQYF	TGTGCCAGCAAGACTAGCGGGGCGGCGGGAGAGACCCAGTACTTC